This T cell receptor beta chain was profiled in a study of T-cell reconstitution after alpha-beta-depleted transplantation in children. Study-level results: By about two months after transplant, alpha-beta T cells reportedly arose from several hundred graft clones that had expanded.

Comment on this clonotype: Antigen unknown.

Deletions cut 3 bases from V and 0 bases from J, with 13 bases between. The CDR3 spans 16 residues. Germline values: CDR1 SGHDN, CDR2 FVKESK. Unique molecular identifiers were used in preparing the TCRbeta library. MiXCR was run by TCRdb on the PCR reads, yielding one entry per CDR3 protein. This table holds fewer than 550,000 distinct CDR3 sequences, 9.5% to 12% found once. The material was PBMCs, mostly from graft donor cells, obtained 180 days after TCRalphabeta/CD19-depleted stem cell transplant. The sequence came from a female patient between 2 and 15 years old who had a stem cell transplant for aplastic anemia, so the T cells may come from the graft donor. This sequence joins TRBV14 and TRBJ2-3; no clear D. The CDR3 loop reads CASSHKRTESTDTQYF. In DNA form, the CDR3 reads TGTGCCAGCAGCCACAAAAGGACGGAGAGCACAGATACGCAGTATTTT.